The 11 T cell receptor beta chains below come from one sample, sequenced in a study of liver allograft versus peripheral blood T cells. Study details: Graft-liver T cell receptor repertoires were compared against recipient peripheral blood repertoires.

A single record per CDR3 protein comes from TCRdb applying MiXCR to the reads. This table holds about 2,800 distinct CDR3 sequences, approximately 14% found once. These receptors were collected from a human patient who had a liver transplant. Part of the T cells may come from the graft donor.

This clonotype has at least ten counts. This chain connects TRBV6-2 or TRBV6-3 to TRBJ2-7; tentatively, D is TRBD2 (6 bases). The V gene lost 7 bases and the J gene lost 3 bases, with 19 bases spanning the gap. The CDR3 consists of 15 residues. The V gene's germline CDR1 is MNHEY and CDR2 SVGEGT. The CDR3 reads CASTPGLGPFYEQYF. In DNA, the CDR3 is TGTGCCAGCACCCCGGGACTGGGACCGTTCTACGAGCAGTACTTC.

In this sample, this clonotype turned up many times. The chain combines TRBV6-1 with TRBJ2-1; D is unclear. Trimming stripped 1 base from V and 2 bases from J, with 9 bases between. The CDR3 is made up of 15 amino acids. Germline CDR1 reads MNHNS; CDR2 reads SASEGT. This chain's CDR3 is CASSEDPGPYNEQFF. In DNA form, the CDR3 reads TGTGCCAGCAGTGAAGACCCCGGGCCCTACAATGAGCAGTTCTTC.

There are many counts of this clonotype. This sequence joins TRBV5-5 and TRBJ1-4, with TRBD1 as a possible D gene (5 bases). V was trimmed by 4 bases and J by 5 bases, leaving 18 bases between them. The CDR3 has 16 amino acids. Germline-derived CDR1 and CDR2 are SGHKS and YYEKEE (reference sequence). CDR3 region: CASSLSWGGLNEKLFF. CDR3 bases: TGTGCCAGCAGCCTTAGCTGGGGCGGTTTAAATGAAAAACTGTTTTTT.

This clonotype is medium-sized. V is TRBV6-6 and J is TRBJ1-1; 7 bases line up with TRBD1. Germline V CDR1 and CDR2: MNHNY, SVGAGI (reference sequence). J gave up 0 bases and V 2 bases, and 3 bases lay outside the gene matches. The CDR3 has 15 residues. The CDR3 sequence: CASSYEGQMNTEAFF. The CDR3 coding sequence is TGTGCCAGCAGTTACGAGGGACAGATGAACACTGAAGCTTTCTTT.

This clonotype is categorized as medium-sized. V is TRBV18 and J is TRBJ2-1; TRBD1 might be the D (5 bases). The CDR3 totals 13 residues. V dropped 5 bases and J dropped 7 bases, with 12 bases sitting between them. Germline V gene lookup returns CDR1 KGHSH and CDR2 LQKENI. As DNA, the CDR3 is TGTGCCAGCTCAGTGGACACCACTAATGAGCAGTTCTTC. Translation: CASSVDTTNEQFF.

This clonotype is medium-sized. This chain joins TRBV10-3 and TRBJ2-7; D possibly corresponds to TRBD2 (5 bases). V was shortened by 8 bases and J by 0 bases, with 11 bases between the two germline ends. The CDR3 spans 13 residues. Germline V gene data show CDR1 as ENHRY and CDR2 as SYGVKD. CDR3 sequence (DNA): TGTGCCATCGGGAGCGGAAGCTCCTACGAGCAGTACTTC. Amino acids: CAIGSGSSYEQYF.

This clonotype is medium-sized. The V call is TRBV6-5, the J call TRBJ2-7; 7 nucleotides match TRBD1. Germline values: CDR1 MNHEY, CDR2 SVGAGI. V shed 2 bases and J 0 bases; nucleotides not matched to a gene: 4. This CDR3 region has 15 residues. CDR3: CASSYRDRISYEQYF. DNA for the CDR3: TGTGCCAGCAGTTACCGGGACAGAATCTCCTACGAGCAGTACTTC.

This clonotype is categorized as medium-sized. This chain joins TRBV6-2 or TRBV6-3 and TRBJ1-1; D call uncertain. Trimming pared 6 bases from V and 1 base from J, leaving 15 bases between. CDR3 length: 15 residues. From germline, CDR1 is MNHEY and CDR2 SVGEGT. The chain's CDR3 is CASRITPGENTEAFF. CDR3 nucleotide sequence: TGTGCCAGCAGAATAACCCCTGGGGAGAACACTGAAGCTTTCTTT.

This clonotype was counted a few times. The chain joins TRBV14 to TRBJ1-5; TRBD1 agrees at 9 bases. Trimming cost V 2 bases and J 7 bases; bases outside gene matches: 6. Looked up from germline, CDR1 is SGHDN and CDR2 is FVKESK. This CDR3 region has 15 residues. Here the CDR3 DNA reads TGTGCCAGCAGCCAAACAGGGGGCCCAGGCCAGCCCCAGCATTTT. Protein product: CASSQTGGPGQPQHF.

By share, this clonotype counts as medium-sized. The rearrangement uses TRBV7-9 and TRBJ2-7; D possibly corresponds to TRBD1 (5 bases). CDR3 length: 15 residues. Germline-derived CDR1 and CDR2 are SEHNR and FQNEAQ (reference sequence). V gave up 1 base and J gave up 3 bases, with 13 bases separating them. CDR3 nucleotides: TGTGCCAGCAGCTTAGATTCAGGGTCGGGCTACGAGCAGTACTTC. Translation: CASSLDSGSGYEQYF. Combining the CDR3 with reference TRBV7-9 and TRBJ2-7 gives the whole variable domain DTGVSQNPRHKITKRGQNVTFRCDPISEHNRLYWYRQTLGQGPEFLTYFQNEAQLEKSRLLSDRFSAERPKGSFSTLEIQRTEQGDSAMYLCASSLDSGSGYEQYFGPGTRLTVT.

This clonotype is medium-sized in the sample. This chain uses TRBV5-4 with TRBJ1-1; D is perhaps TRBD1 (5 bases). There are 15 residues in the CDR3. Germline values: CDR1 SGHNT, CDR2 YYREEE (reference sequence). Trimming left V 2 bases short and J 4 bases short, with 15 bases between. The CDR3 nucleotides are TGTGCCAGCAGCTTATTGTCGGCAGGGCTCACTGAAGCTTTCTTT. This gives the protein CASSLLSAGLTEAFF.